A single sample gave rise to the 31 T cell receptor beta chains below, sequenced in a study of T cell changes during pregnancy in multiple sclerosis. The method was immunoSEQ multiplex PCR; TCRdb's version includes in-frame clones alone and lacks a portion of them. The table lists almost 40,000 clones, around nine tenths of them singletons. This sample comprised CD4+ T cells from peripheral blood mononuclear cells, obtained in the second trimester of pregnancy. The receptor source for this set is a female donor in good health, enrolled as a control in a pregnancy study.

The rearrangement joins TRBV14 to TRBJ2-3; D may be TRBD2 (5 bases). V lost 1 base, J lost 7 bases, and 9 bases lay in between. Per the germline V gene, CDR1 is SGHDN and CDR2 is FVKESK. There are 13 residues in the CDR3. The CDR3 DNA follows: TGTGCCAGCAGCCAAGGTCTCGGGAATACGCAGTATTTT. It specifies CASSQGLGNTQYF.

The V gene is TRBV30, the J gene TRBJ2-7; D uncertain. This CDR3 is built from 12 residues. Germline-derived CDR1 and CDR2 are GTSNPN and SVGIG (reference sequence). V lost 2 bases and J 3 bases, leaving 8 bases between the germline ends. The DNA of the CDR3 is TGTGCCTGGAGTTCACAGAACTACGAGCAGTACTTC. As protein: CAWSSQNYEQYF.

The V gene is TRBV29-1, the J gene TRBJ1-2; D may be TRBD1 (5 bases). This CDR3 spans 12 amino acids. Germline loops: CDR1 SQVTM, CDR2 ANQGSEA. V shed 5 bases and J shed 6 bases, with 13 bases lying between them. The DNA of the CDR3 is TGCAGCGTTACCTGGCAGGGAAATGGCTACACCTTC. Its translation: CSVTWQGNGYTF.

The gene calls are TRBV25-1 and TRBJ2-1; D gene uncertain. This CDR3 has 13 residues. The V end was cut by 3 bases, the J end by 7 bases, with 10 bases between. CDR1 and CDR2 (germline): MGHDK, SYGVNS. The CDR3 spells CASSDSARNEQFF. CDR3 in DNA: TGTGCCAGCAGTGACTCCGCTCGGAATGAGCAGTTCTTC.

The CDR3: CASSQDFTASGQETQYF. As DNA, the CDR3 is TGCGCCAGCAGCCAAGATTTTACCGCTAGCGGGCAAGAGACCCAGTACTTC. The V and J genes are TRBV4-3 and TRBJ2-5; 8 nucleotides match TRBD2. V shed 0 bases and J 2 bases; nucleotides not matched to a gene: 8. In germline, CDR1 is LGHNA, CDR2 YSLEER. CDR3 length equals 17 residues.

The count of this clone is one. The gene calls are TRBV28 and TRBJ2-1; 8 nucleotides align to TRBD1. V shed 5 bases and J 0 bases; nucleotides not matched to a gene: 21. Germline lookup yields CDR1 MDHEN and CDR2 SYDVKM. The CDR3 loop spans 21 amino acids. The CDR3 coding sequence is TGTGCCAGCAGTCCAACCCCGGGACAGGTACTGAAAAAAAGCTCCTACAATGAGCAGTTCTTC. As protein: CASSPTPGQVLKKSSYNEQFF.

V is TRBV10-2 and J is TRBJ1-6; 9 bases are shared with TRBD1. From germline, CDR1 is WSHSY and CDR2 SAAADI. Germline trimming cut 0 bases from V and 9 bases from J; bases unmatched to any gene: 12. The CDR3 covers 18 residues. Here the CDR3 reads CASSESGGQGRKSSPLHF. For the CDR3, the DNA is TGCGCCAGCAGTGAGTCCGGGGGACAGGGTAGGAAGAGTTCACCCCTCCACTTT.

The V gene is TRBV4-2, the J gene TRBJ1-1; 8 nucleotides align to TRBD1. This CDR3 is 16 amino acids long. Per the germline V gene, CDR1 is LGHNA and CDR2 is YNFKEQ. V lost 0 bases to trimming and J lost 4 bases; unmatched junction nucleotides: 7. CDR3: CASSQERTGRGTEAFF. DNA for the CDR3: TGTGCCAGCAGCCAAGAAAGGACAGGGCGTGGCACTGAAGCTTTCTTT.

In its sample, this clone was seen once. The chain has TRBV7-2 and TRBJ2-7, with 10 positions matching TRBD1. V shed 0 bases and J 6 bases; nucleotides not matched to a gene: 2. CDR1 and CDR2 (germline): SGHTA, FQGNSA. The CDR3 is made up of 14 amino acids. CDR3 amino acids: CASSLATGGREQYF. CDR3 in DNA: TGTGCCAGCAGCTTAGCGACAGGGGGCCGCGAGCAGTACTTC.

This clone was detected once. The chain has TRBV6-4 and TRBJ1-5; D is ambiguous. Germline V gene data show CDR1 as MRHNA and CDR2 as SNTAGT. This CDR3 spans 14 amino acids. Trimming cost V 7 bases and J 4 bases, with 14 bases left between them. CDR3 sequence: CASTERGVNQPQHF. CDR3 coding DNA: TGTGCCAGCACTGAACGAGGAGTTAATCAGCCCCAGCATTTT.

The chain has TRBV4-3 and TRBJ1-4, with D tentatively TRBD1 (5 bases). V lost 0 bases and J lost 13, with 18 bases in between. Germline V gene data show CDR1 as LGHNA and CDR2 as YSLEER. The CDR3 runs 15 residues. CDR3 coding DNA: TGCGCCAGCAGCCAAGATTCGAACACAGGCCGAGGACTGTTTTTT. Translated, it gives CASSQDSNTGRGLFF.

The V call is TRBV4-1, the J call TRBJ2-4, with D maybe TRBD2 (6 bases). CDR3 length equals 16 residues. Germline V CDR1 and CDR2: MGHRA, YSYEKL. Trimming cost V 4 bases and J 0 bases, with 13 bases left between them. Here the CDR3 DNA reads TGCGCCAGCAGCCCCACTAGCCTCCTAGCCAAAAACATTCAGTACTTC. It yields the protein CASSPTSLLAKNIQYF.

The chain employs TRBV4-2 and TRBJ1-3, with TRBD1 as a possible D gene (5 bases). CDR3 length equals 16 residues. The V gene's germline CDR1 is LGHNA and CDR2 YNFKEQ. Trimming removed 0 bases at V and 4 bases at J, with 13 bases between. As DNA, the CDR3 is TGTGCCAGCAGCCAAGAACTCGGCAGGGAAGGAAACACCATATATTTT. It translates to CASSQELGREGNTIYF.

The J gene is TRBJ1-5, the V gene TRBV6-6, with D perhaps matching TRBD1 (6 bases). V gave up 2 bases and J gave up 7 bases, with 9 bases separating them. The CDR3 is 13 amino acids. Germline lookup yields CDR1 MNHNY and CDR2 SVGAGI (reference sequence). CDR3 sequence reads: CASSYGGRQPQHF. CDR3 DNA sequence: TGTGCCAGCAGTTACGGGGGCCGCCAGCCCCAGCATTTT.

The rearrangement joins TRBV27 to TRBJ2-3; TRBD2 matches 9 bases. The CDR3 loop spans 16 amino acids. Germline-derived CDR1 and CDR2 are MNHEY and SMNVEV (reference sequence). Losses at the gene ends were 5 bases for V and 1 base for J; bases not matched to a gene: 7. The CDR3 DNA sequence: TGTGCCAGCAGTCCCCTTAAGCGGGGGGGCACAGATACGCAGTATTTT. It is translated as CASSPLKRGGTDTQYF.

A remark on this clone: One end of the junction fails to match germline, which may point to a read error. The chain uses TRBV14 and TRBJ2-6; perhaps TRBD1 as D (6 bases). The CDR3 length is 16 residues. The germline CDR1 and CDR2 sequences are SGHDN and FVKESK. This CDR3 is CASNQARQAGANVLTF. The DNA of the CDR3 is TGTGCCAGCAACCAAGCCCGACAGGCTGGGGCCAACGTCCTGACTTTC.

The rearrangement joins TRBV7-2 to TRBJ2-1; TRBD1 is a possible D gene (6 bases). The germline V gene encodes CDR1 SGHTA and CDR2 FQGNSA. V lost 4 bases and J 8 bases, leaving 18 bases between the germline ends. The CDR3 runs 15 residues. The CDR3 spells CASSSFGQKGDEQFF. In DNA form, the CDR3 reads TGTGCCAGCAGCTCCTTCGGACAGAAGGGCGATGAGCAGTTCTTC.

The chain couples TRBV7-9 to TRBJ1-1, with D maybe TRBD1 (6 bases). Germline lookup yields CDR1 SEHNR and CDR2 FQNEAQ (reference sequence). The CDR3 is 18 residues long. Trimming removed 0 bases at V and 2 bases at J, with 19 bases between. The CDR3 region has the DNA TGTGCCAGCAGCTTAGCGCCCGCCAGGGGTAAGATTAACACTGAAGCTTTCTTT. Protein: CASSLAPARGKINTEAFF.

The CDR3 sequence is CSAFDRTSYEQYF. Here the CDR3 DNA reads TGCAGCGCCTTTGACAGGACGTCCTACGAGCAGTACTTC. This rearrangement joins TRBV29-1 to TRBJ2-7; a weak D match, TRBD1 (6 bases). Trimming took 7 bases from V and 1 from J, leaving 14 bases between them. Germline assignment: CDR1 SQVTM and CDR2 ANQGSEA. The CDR3 covers 13 residues.

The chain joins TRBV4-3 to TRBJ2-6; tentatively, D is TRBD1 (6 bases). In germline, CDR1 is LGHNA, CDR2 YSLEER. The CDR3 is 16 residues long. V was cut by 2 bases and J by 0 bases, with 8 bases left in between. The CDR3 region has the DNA TGCGCCAGCAGCCAATCGACAGGCTCTGGGGCCAACGTCCTGACTTTC. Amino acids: CASSQSTGSGANVLTF.

Here the CDR3 reads CASSRVSGGQETQYF. CDR3 DNA sequence: TGTGCCAGTAGTCGTGTGTCGGGCGGGCAAGAGACCCAGTACTTC. The chain combines TRBV19 with TRBJ2-5; maybe TRBD2 (5 bases). Trimming removed 5 bases from V and 2 bases from J, with 15 bases in between. The CDR3 is 15 amino acids. Looked up from germline, CDR1 is LNHDA and CDR2 is SQIVND (reference sequence).

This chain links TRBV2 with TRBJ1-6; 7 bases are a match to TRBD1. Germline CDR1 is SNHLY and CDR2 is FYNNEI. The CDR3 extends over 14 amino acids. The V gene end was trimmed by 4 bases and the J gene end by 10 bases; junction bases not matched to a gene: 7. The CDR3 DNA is TGTGCCAGCAGTGTTCGACAGGGAGAATCACCCCTCCACTTT. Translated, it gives CASSVRQGESPLHF.

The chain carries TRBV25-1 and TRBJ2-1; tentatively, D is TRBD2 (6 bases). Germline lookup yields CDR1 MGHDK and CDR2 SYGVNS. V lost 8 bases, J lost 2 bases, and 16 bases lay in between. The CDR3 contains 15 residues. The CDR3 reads CASEATLAPYNEQFF. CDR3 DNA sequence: TGTGCCAGCGAGGCAACCCTAGCGCCCTACAATGAGCAGTTCTTC.

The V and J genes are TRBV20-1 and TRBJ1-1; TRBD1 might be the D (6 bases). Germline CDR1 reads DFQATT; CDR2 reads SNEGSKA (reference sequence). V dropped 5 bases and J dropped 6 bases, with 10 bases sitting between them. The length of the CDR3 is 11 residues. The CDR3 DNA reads TGCAGTGCTCAGGGGTGGGCTGAAGCTTTCTTT. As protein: CSAQGWAEAFF.

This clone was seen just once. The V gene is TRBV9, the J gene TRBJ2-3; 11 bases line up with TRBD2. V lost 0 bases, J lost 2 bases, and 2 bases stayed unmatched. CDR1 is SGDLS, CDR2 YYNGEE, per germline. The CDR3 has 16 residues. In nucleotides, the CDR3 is TGTGCCAGCAGCGTAGGACTAGCGGGGCCCACAGATACGCAGTATTTT. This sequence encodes CASSVGLAGPTDTQYF.

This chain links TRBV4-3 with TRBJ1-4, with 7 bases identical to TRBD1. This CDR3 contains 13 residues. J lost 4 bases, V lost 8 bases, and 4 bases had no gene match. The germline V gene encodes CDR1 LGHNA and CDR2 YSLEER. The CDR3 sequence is CASGGGLNEKLFF. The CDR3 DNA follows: TGCGCCAGCGGAGGGGGCCTTAATGAAAAACTGTTTTTT.

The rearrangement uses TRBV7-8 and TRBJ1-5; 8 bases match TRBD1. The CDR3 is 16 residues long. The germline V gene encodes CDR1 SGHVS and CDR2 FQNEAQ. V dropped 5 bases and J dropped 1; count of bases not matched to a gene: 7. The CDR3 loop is CASSPDRVRSNQPQHF. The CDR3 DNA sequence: TGTGCCAGCAGCCCGGACAGGGTTAGGAGCAATCAGCCCCAGCATTTT.

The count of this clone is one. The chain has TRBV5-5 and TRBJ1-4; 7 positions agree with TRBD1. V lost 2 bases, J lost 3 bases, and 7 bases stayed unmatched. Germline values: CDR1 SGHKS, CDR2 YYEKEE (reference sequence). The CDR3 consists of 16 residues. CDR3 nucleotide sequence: TGTGCCAGCAGCTTTCTCGGGGACAGACCTAATGAAAAACTGTTTTTT. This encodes CASSFLGDRPNEKLFF.

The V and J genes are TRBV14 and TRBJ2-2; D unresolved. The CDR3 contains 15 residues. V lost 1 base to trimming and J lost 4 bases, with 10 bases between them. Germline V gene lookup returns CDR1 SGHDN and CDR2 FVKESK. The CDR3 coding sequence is TGTGCCAGCAGCCAAGTGCCCGGTCTCACCGGGGAGCTGTTTTTT. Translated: CASSQVPGLTGELFF.

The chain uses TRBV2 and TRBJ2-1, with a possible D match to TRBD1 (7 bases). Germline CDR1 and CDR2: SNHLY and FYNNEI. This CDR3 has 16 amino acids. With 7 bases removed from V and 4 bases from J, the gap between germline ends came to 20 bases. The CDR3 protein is CASTEGAGGIYNEQFF. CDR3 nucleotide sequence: TGTGCCAGCACCGAAGGGGCAGGGGGGATATACAATGAGCAGTTCTTC.

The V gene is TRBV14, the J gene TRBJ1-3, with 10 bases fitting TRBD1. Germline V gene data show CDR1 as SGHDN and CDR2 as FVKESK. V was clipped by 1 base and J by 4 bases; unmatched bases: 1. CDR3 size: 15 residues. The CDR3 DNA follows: TGTGCCAGCAGCCAAGGACAGGGGGCGGGAAACACCATATATTTT. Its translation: CASSQGQGAGNTIYF.